This is a list of T cell receptor beta chains from one sample in a study of CD8+ T cells in alopecia areata. Sequencing used immunoSEQ multiplex PCR; TCRdb keeps in-frame clones, though not all of them. The table records about 220,000 clones, roughly 56% of them present only once. This sample comprised CD4+ T cells sorted from blood, obtained at week 4, from a patient treated with tofacitinib. These receptors came from a human donor with alopecia areata. Each CDR3 is given with its conserved first and last residue. The order of the fields is V gene, CDR3 length, clone size, J gene, D gene, CDR3 DNA, CDR3 protein. A D gene is named only where the DNA matches it firmly. A clone size is listed for some rows: how often the clone was seen (once, few, many), or a class if it is expanded.

TRBV7-2	13	NA	TRBJ2-3	NA	TGTGCCAGCAGCTTACAAGCGACAGATACGCAGTATTTT	CASSLQATDTQYF
TRBV27	15	few	TRBJ1-2	TRBD1	TGTGCCAGCAGTTTACGCCCGGACAGGAACTATGGCTACACCTTC	CASSLRPDRNYGYTF
TRBV4-1	12	many	TRBJ2-1	NA	TGCGCCAGCAGCCAAGAGCTGGGCGAGCAGTTCTTC	CASSQELGEQFF
TRBV2	13	NA	TRBJ1-1	TRBD1	TGTGCCAGCAGGACAGGGGGGAACACTGAAGCTTTCTTT	CASRTGGNTEAFF
TRBV9	15	few	TRBJ2-7	NA	TGTGCCAGCAGCGTAGCCCTAGGGGTTTCCTACGAGCAGTACTTC	CASSVALGVSYEQYF
TRBV15	13	NA	TRBJ1-2	NA	TGTGCCACCAGCAGAGCGGGTCCGGCGGGCTACACCTTC	CATSRAGPAGYTF
TRBV6-5	13	NA	TRBJ1-2	NA	TGTGCCAGCAGTTACTCGGCAGGGAATGGCTACACCTTC	CASSYSAGNGYTF
TRBV20-1	11	NA	TRBJ1-2	NA	TGCAGTGCTTACAGGGATAGTGGCTACACCTTC	CSAYRDSGYTF
TRBV29-1	12	few	TRBJ1-1	NA	TGCAGCGTTGATTGGGGAAACACTGAAGCTTTCTTT	CSVDWGNTEAFF
TRBV29-1	13	NA	TRBJ1-2	NA	TGCAGCGTTGAAGATATGAAGGCTTTTGGCTACACCTTC	CSVEDMKAFGYTF
TRBV7-2	15	few	TRBJ2-3	NA	TGTGCCAGCAGCTTAGCGTTGGCCCACACAGATACGCAGTATTTT	CASSLALAHTDTQYF
TRBV2	16	once	TRBJ2-7	NA	TGTGCCAGCAGTTGGAAGGGGGGCACTGGGAACTACGAGCAGTACTTC	CASSWKGGTGNYEQYF
TRBV29-1	14	NA	TRBJ2-5	NA	TGCAGCGTTGAGTTCGACAGGCGACCCGGGACCCAGTACTTC	CSVEFDRRPGTQYF
TRBV11-2	14	few	TRBJ2-2	NA	TGTGCCAGCAGCCGAATGGGGGCTAGCGGGGAGCTGTTTTTT	CASSRMGASGELFF
TRBV30	13	NA	TRBJ1-2	NA	TGTGCCTGGACCGAAAACAGGGTAGGCAGCTACACCTTC	CAWTENRVGSYTF
TRBV29-1	13	NA	TRBJ2-1	TRBD2	TGCAGCGCCGCTAGGACTAGCGGGGGCGAGCAGTTCTTC	CSAARTSGGEQFF
TRBV5-8	12	NA	TRBJ1-1	NA	TGTGCCAGCAGCTGGAAAAACACTGAAGCTTTCTTT	CASSWKNTEAFF
TRBV30	13	NA	TRBJ1-1	NA	TGTGCCTGGAATGAGGGACACCCGAATTTAGCTTTCTTT	CAWNEGHPNLAFF
TRBV29-1	16	NA	TRBJ2-7	TRBD1	TGCAGCGTTGGAAGTTACAGGGGCGTTAGCTCCTACGAGCAGTACTTC	CSVGSYRGVSSYEQYF
TRBV19	15	NA	TRBJ1-1	NA	TGTGCCAGTAGTATAGATGGTCAGGCGAACACTGAAGCTTTCTTT	CASSIDGQANTEAFF
TRBV30	16	NA	TRBJ2-3	TRBD2	TGTGCCTGGAGCCGGACTAGCTTTTCCCTTCCAGATACGCAGTATTTT	CAWSRTSFSLPDTQYF
TRBV2	13	NA	TRBJ1-5	NA	TGTGCCAGCAGTGAAGACCTCAATCAGCCCCAGCATTTT	CASSEDLNQPQHF
TRBV9	12	once	TRBJ2-2	NA	TGTGCCAGCAGCGTAGTAGCCGGGGAGCTGTTTTTT	CASSVVAGELFF